This T cell receptor beta chain was captured by sequencing in a study of T cells in Graves' hyperthyroidism and ophthalmopathy. Background on the study: Specimen type is peripheral blood, collected at initial diagnosis prior to any treatment.

This clonotype was counted a few times. V was pared by 8 bases and J by 3 bases, with 23 bases between. CDR1 and CDR2 (germline): LNHDA, SQIVND (reference sequence). This CDR3 contains 17 residues. RNA transcripts gave rise to amplified TCR beta CDR3 regions. HTBI primers were the set used in a first-round RT-PCR of the TCR CDR3. A single record per CDR3 protein comes from TCRdb applying MiXCR to the multiplex PCR reads. The table has 300,000 to 350,000 distinct CDR3 sequences, roughly 13% seen once. The receptor's source is a woman in her twenties or thirties with Graves' hyperthyroidism. The specimen sequenced was blood. V is TRBV19 and J is TRBJ2-1; D remains unclear. The CDR3 DNA sequence: TGTGCCAGTTCCCCCGTCACCACTCTGGGGTTCTACAATGAGCAGTTCTTC. It is translated as CASSPVTTLGFYNEQFF.